This T cell receptor beta chain comes out of a study of blood T cell repertoires in COVID-19. This clone was observed a single time. Germline values: CDR1 SGHNT, CDR2 YYREEE (reference sequence). The CDR3 consists of 16 residues. V lost 0 bases to trimming and J lost 6 bases; unmatched junction nucleotides: 7. The protocol was immunoSEQ multiplex PCR, while the TCRdb copy is restricted to in-frame clones and leaves out a portion. The data hold over 250,000 clones, with roughly 91% observed a single time. Source material: peripheral blood. The origin of this receptor is a woman in her thirties or forties who had recovered from COVID-19. V is TRBV5-4 and J is TRBJ2-3; 10 positions match TRBD2. Written as DNA, the CDR3 is TGTGCCAGCAGCTTGGCCGCTAGCGGGAGAGGGGATACGCAGTATTTT. Amino acid sequence: CASSLAASGRGDTQYF.